This TCR beta chain was profiled in a study of T cells after posttransplantation cyclophosphamide. The naive gate required viable CD3+CD4+ or CD3+CD8+ cells with CCR7+CD45RA+CD45RO-CD95-CD27+CD28+ phenotype. Libraries were prepared by immunoSEQ multiplex PCR; TCRdb keeps only in-frame clonotypes and omits some of them. The sample holds about 22,000 clones; approximately 98% are singletons and the top ten take about 0.15%. V was pared by 6 bases and J by 3 bases, with 8 bases of the junction left unmatched. CDR3 size: 15 residues. Germline-derived CDR1 and CDR2 are SNHLY and FYNNEI. The sample was naive CD4+ T cells sorted from PBMCs. The sequence came from a man in his forties or fifties in good health, CMV-negative, and a related stem cell transplant donor. The chain has TRBV2 and TRBJ1-5; 7 bases agree with TRBD1. The CDR3 DNA follows: TGTGCCAGCAGGGAGGGGGCAGGAAACAATCAGCCCCAGCATTTT. It yields the protein CASREGAGNNQPQHF.